This T cell receptor beta chain emerged from a study of cytomegalovirus exposure and HLA in healthy donors. General study results and limits: Rarity marked most TCR sequences, yet some public TCRs occurred in many donors.

Comment on this clone: Its antigen is unknown.

CDR1 SGHTA and CDR2 FQGNSA come from the germline V gene. The CDR3 has 15 amino acids. V shed 3 bases and J shed 0 bases, with 11 bases lying between them. Amplification used 60 Vbeta primers and 13 Jbeta primers. Profiled with immunoSEQ multiplex PCR; TCRdb holds only in-frame clones, not every one. The sample consists of fewer than 150,000 clones, 79% of them appearing once. The chain couples TRBV7-2 to TRBJ2-5; D possibly corresponds to TRBD1 (6 bases). The source material was PBMCs. This TCR was recovered from a middle-aged man in good health and CMV-seropositive. CDR3 loop: CASSFSGTNQETQYF. CDR3 in DNA: TGTGCCAGCAGCTTCTCCGGGACAAACCAAGAGACCCAGTACTTC.